This is a list of T cell receptor beta chains from one sample in a study of identical twins. MiXCR, applied by TCRdb to the 5' RACE reads, yields one record per CDR3 protein. This table has approximately 680,000 distinct CDR3 sequences, about 7.6% appearing once. The data were also submitted as part of a second study, on yellow fever vaccine responses in identical twins.

The material sequenced was PBMCs. Receptors originate from a young woman in good health. Each CDR3 is given with its conserved first and last residue. D genes are given only for firm matches. For some rows the clone size is stated as once, few or many, or as a class when expanded; others skip it.

J	V	D	size	DNA	CDR3
TRBJ1-2	TRBV12-3/TRBV12-4	NA	NA	TGTGCCAGCAGTTGGGGGGAGACGGGTGGCTACACCTTC	CASSWGETGGYTF
TRBJ2-6	TRBV11-2	TRBD1	many	TGTGCCAGCAGCGATAGGACAGGGGGGTCTGGGGCCAACGTCCTGACTTTC	CASSDRTGGSGANVLTF
TRBJ2-5	TRBV3-1	TRBD2	NA	TGCTTGTCGGGGGGACGCCAAGAGACCCAGTACTTC	CLSGGRQETQYF
TRBJ2-1	TRBV2	NA	few	TGTGCCAGCAGCGTCCGGGTGGGGCCGAGCTCCTACAATGAGCAGTTCTTC	CASSVRVGPSSYNEQFF
TRBJ1-1	TRBV18	NA	few	TGTGCCAGCTCACCACTGCGGGAGAACACTGAAGCTTTCTTT	CASSPLRENTEAFF
TRBJ2-6	TRBV9	NA	few	TGTGCCAGCAGCGTAGGTAATGGCAGGGGATCCGGGGCCAACGTCCTGACTTTC	CASSVGNGRGSGANVLTF
TRBJ1-2	TRBV7-2	NA	few	TGTGCCAGCAGCGGATCCGAGAGTAAATACGGCTACACCTTC	CASSGSESKYGYTF
TRBJ1-1	TRBV6-1	NA	NA	TGTGCCAGCAGTGCTCGTGGATTTAACACTGAAGCTTTCTTT	CASSARGFNTEAFF
TRBJ1-2	TRBV11-2	NA	NA	TGTGCCAGCAGCATCACACAGGGATCAAGCTATGGCTACACCTTC	CASSITQGSSYGYTF
TRBJ2-1	TRBV4-1	TRBD2	few	TGCGCCAGCAGCCGCCTGGTAGCGGGGGGGCGGAATGAGCAGTTCTTC	CASSRLVAGGRNEQFF
TRBJ1-1	TRBV15	NA	many	TGTGCCACCACCCCAGTCTATGGGGACGCTGAAGCTTTCTTT	CATTPVYGDAEAFF
TRBJ1-6	TRBV12-3/TRBV12-4	TRBD1	few	TGTGCCAGCAGTGTCGGGACAGGGGTTAATAATTCACCCCTCCACTTT	CASSVGTGVNNSPLHF
TRBJ1-1	TRBV29-1	TRBD1	many	TGCAGCGGGAGGACAGGGCAGACTGAAGCTTTCTTT	CSGRTGQTEAFF
TRBJ2-7	TRBV6-2/TRBV6-3	TRBD2	NA	TGTGCCAGCAGTTACGTGGCGGGAGCCGGCTACGAGCAGTACTTC	CASSYVAGAGYEQYF
TRBJ2-1	TRBV12-3/TRBV12-4	NA	NA	TGTGCCAGCAGTCCGGTCCGGGGGAACTACAATGAGCAGTTCTTC	CASSPVRGNYNEQFF
TRBJ2-7	TRBV29-1	TRBD2	NA	TGCAGCGTTGAAGATCCCCGGACTAGCGGGACCTACGAGCAGTACTTC	CSVEDPRTSGTYEQYF
TRBJ2-2	TRBV7-2	NA	NA	TGTGCCAGCAGCTCCGATTCGCCAGGGCCCGGGGAGCTGTTTTTT	CASSSDSPGPGELFF
TRBJ2-3	TRBV27	TRBD1	few	TGTGCCAGCAGTCCCCACAGGGGGCTACGGTATTTT	CASSPHRGLRYF
TRBJ2-7	TRBV4-1	TRBD2	few	TGCGCCAGCAGCCAAGATCCCCTAGCGGGAGGGATACTATCCTACGAGCAGTACTTC	CASSQDPLAGGILSYEQYF
TRBJ2-1	TRBV27	NA	many	TGTGCCAGCAGTTTATTGGGCAAATTGGTGGGCAATGAGCAGTTCTTC	CASSLLGKLVGNEQFF
TRBJ2-2	TRBV27	TRBD2	few	TGTGCCAGCAGACGACTAGCAGCTGTCCCCGGGGAGCTGTTTTTT	CASRRLAAVPGELFF
TRBJ2-7	TRBV7-9	NA	many	TGTGCCAGCAGCTTTCTGGAGGGGCCCCCCTACGAGCAGTACTTC	CASSFLEGPPYEQYF
TRBJ2-3	TRBV5-1	NA	many	TGCGCCAGCAGCTTGGCCGGCCGGACAACAGATACGCAGTATTTT	CASSLAGRTTDTQYF
TRBJ2-6	TRBV27	NA	few	TGTGCCAGCAGTAACCTCTCCTTCTCTGGGGCCAACGTCCTGACTTTC	CASSNLSFSGANVLTF
TRBJ1-1	TRBV12-3/TRBV12-4	NA	many	TGTGCCAGCAGTTTACTAGGGTTTGGCACTGAAGCTTTCTTT	CASSLLGFGTEAFF
TRBJ2-5	TRBV4-2	TRBD2	many	TGTGCCAGCAGCCAAGACGGGGCGGGGGGGCTGGAGACCCAGTACTTC	CASSQDGAGGLETQYF
TRBJ2-7	TRBV21-1	NA	few	TGTGCCAGCAGCCTCCAAGCGGGGGGCTACGAGCAGTACTTC	CASSLQAGGYEQYF
TRBJ1-1	TRBV2	NA	few	TGTGCCAGCAGTGTCGACGGGAACACTGAAGCTTTCTTT	CASSVDGNTEAFF
TRBJ1-2	TRBV5-6	NA	NA	TGTGCCAGCAGCCAAACAATCTATGGCTACACCTTC	CASSQTIYGYTF
TRBJ2-1	TRBV5-1	NA	many	TGCGCCAGCAGCTTGGCAACTAGCCAACGGGATGAGCAGTTCTTC	CASSLATSQRDEQFF
TRBJ1-4	TRBV2	NA	few	TGTGCTAGTGTTATGGCGGGGGGCGTCGGAAAACTGTTTTTT	CASVMAGGVGKLFF
TRBJ2-7	TRBV12-3/TRBV12-4	NA	many	TGTGCCAGCAGTTTACCCCGGGGCGAGCAGTACTTC	CASSLPRGEQYF
TRBJ2-7	TRBV7-9	NA	NA	TGTGCCAGCAGCCTCGATCGGCTAGCCCCACCCTACGAGCAGTACTTC	CASSLDRLAPPYEQYF
TRBJ1-1	TRBV12-3/TRBV12-4	TRBD1	NA	TGTGCCAGCTCGCCTGGGACAGGGGCCGAGAACACTGAAGCTTTCTTT	CASSPGTGAENTEAFF
TRBJ2-1	TRBV4-1	TRBD1	few	TGCGCCAGCAGCCAGACAGGGCGGTTCACCTACAATGAGCAGTTCTTC	CASSQTGRFTYNEQFF
TRBJ2-1	TRBV11-2	NA	many	TGTGCCAGCAGCTTTAGGAGTCGAGCGGAGGTTTCCTACAATGAGCAGTTCTTC	CASSFRSRAEVSYNEQFF